The next 18 T cell receptor beta chains were all read from a single sample in a study of human T cells and chemical hapten exposure. Sample time point: patch test 2, 6 weeks after DPC sensitization. Treatment described: therapeutic diphenylcyclopropenone sensitization with weekly scalp DPC. One entry per CDR3 protein, called by TCRdb with MiXCR from the RACE reads. This table has 80,000 to 100,000 distinct CDR3 sequences, more than 9% appearing once. Material: whole blood, obtained in connection with sensitization to the hapten diphenylcyclopropenone (DPC). Source of these receptors: a woman aged 45-60 years with alopecia areata. Some clones in this sample may be carry-over from other donors' samples.

In this sample, this clonotype turned up many times. The CDR3 coding sequence is TGCAGCGTCGCTACCACAGATACGCAGTATTTT. It encodes CSVATTDTQYF. This rearrangement joins TRBV29-1 to TRBJ2-3; unclear D gene. The V gene's germline CDR1 is SQVTM and CDR2 ANQGSEA. The CDR3 runs 11 residues. V was trimmed by 6 bases and J by 2 bases, leaving 6 bases between them.

The chain uses TRBV7-7 and TRBJ1-1; D gene ambiguous. Germline values: CDR1 SSHAT, CDR2 FNYEAQ (reference sequence). CDR3 length: 13 amino acids. Trimming cost V 1 base and J 6 bases, with 9 bases left between them. The CDR3 spells CASSLGPGAEAFF. The CDR3 nucleotides read TGTGCCAGCAGCTTAGGCCCAGGAGCTGAAGCTTTCTTT.

The rearrangement joins TRBV12-3 or TRBV12-4 to TRBJ1-4; 7 positions agree with TRBD1. V shed 5 bases and J 7 bases; nucleotides not matched to a gene: 13. CDR3 length: 16 amino acids. CDR3: CASSPGQVQWGEKLFF. The CDR3, as DNA: TGTGCCAGCAGTCCTGGACAGGTTCAATGGGGTGAAAAACTGTTTTTT.

In its sample, this clonotype was seen a few times. The chain recombines TRBV30 with TRBJ2-6; no clear D. Trimming pared 2 bases from V and 3 bases from J, leaving 8 bases between. Germline V CDR1 and CDR2: GTSNPN, SVGIG (reference sequence). The length of the CDR3 is 14 residues. DNA for the CDR3: TGTGCCTGGAGTAAAGGGAATGGGGCCAACGTCCTGACTTTC. This encodes CAWSKGNGANVLTF.

This clonotype was recorded many times. V and J are TRBV7-7 and TRBJ2-5; 9 positions agree with TRBD2. The V segment lost 1 base and the J segment 2 bases; nucleotides outside the gene matches: 5. The CDR3 is made up of 16 amino acids. The germline CDR1 and CDR2 sequences are SSHAT and FNYEAQ (reference sequence). Here the CDR3 DNA reads TGTGCCAGCAGCTTAGGGGTTAGCGGGAGTCAAGAGACCCAGTACTTC. This codes for CASSLGVSGSQETQYF.

The chain joins TRBV28 to TRBJ2-7, with 12 bases matching TRBD2. The CDR3 loop spans 14 amino acids. The germline gives CDR1 MDHEN, CDR2 SYDVKM. V lost 7 bases to trimming and J lost 4 bases; unmatched junction nucleotides: 5. The CDR3 DNA reads as TGTGCCAGCACTCCTAGCGGGAGGGGTTACGAGCAGTACTTC. Protein: CASTPSGRGYEQYF. The full variable domain, completed using reference TRBV28 and TRBJ2-7, is DVKVTQSSRYLVKRTGEKVFLECVQDMDHENMFWYRQDPGLGLRLIYFSYDVKMKEKGDIPEGYSVSREKKERFSLILESASTNQTSMYLCASTPSGRGYEQYFGPGTRLTVT.

This clonotype has just a few counts. The chain employs TRBV10-3 and TRBJ1-1; 7 bases align to TRBD1. This CDR3 has 13 residues. V lost 3 bases to trimming and J lost 5 bases; unmatched junction nucleotides: 3. Germline V gene data show CDR1 as ENHRY and CDR2 as SYGVKD. The CDR3 is CAISEQGSTEAFF. CDR3 DNA: TGTGCCATCAGTGAACAGGGGAGTACTGAAGCTTTCTTT.

This chain connects TRBV3-1 to TRBJ2-1; no clear D. Germline V gives CDR1 LGHDT, CDR2 YNNKEL (reference sequence). V lost 1 base, J lost 7 bases, and 8 bases lay in between. CDR3 length equals 13 residues. CDR3 in DNA: TGTGCCAGCAGCCAAGGACACGATAATGAGCAGTTCTTC. Its protein is CASSQGHDNEQFF.

The chain links TRBV12-3 or TRBV12-4 to TRBJ1-1; TRBD1 might be the D (6 bases). The CDR3 sequence is 15 residues long. Deletions cut 6 bases from V and 0 bases from J, with 14 bases between. Here the CDR3 reads CASRTTGHMNTEAFF. CDR3 DNA sequence: TGTGCCAGCAGGACCACGGGACACATGAACACTGAAGCTTTCTTT.

This clonotype has at least ten counts. J is TRBJ2-7 and V is TRBV20-1; TRBD2 is a possible D gene (6 bases). The CDR3 is 14 amino acids. Germline V CDR1 and CDR2: DFQATT, SNEGSKA (reference sequence). Deletions cut 0 bases from V and 6 bases from J, with 15 bases between. The CDR3 DNA follows: TGCAGTGCTAGAGAGCGGGATTTTTCGGGCGAGCAGTACTTC. This translates into CSARERDFSGEQYF.

The CDR3 sequence: CASSFGLQGRASGRAPDTQYF. The CDR3 DNA sequence: TGTGCCAGCAGCTTCGGTCTCCAGGGAAGGGCTAGCGGGAGGGCCCCCGATACGCAGTATTTT. The V and J genes are TRBV5-4 and TRBJ2-3; 12 positions agree with TRBD2. Germline V lookup: CDR1 SGHNT, CDR2 YYREEE (reference sequence). This CDR3 has 21 residues. J was trimmed by 6 bases and V by 2 bases; bases with no gene match: 22. Filled out from reference TRBV5-4 and TRBJ2-3, the complete variable domain reads ETGVTQSPTHLIKTRGQQVTLRCSSQSGHNTVSWYQQALGQGPQFIFQYYREEENGRGNFPPRFSGLQFPNYSSELNVNALELDDSALYLCASSFGLQGRASGRAPDTQYFGPGTRLTVL.

This clonotype was seen only a few times. This chain uses TRBV7-2 with TRBJ1-5; D is perhaps TRBD1 (5 bases). Trimming took off 2 bases at V and 6 bases at J, with 11 bases between the two ends. CDR1 and CDR2 from the germline V gene are SGHTA and FQGNSA. This CDR3 spans 14 amino acids. This chain's CDR3 is CASSLSGTGQPQHF. In DNA, the CDR3 is TGTGCCAGCAGCTTATCAGGGACGGGTCAGCCCCAGCATTTT.

Comments on this clonotype: A much bigger clone sits one base away, suggesting this may be a read error. The V gene is TRBV3-1, the J gene TRBJ1-2, with D hard to call. CDR1 LGHDT and CDR2 YNNKEL come from the germline V gene (reference sequence). The CDR3 contains 12 residues. The V and J ends lost 3 bases and 3 bases respectively, with 5 bases between them. Here the CDR3 DNA reads TGTGCCAGCAGCCAGGGTCACTATGGCTACACCTTC. Residues: CASSQGHYGYTF.

In this sample, this clonotype turned up a few times. The V call is TRBV15, the J call TRBJ2-7; TRBD1 agrees at 9 bases. This CDR3 region has 14 residues. Germline CDR1 LNHNV, CDR2 YYDKDF (reference sequence). J gave up 3 bases and V 5 bases, and 5 bases lay outside the gene matches. In DNA form, the CDR3 reads TGTGCCACCAGCCAAGGACAGGGGAACTACGAGCAGTACTTC. Translated, it gives CATSQGQGNYEQYF.

The chain uses TRBV5-3 and TRBJ1-5; D is uncertain. TRBV5-3 is identified as an open reading frame with a role that is uncertain. The CDR3 covers 21 residues. The germline V and J ends were trimmed by 1 base and 0 bases, with 26 bases remaining between them. CDR3 protein: CARSLRPPVRTPKYSNQPQHF. The DNA of the CDR3 is TGTGCCAGAAGCTTGCGTCCTCCCGTGAGGACGCCGAAATATAGCAATCAGCCCCAGCATTTT.

This clonotype was detected a few times. The chain joins TRBV10-3 to TRBJ1-2; D not resolved. The germline gives CDR1 ENHRY, CDR2 SYGVKD. Deletions cut 0 bases from V and 5 bases from J, with 7 bases between. The CDR3 contains 13 residues. CDR3 DNA: TGTGCCATCAGTGAGTCAACAGAGTATGGCTACACCTTC. It yields the protein CAISESTEYGYTF.

This clonotype was counted ten times or more. V gene TRBV3-1 combines with J gene TRBJ1-5; no clear D. V was cut by 1 base and J by 2 bases, with 9 bases left in between. The CDR3 spans 15 residues. CDR1 and CDR2 (germline): LGHDT, YNNKEL (reference sequence). The CDR3 bases are TGTGCCAGCAGCCAAGCAGCAATAGGCAATCAGCCCCAGCATTTT. Translating gives CASSQAAIGNQPQHF. The entire variable domain, with the rest obtained from reference TRBV3-1 and TRBJ1-5, is as follows: DTAVSQTPKYLVTQMGNDKSIKCEQNLGHDTMYWYKQDSKKFLKIMFSYNNKELIINETVPNRFSPKSPDKAHLNLHINSLELGDSAVYFCASSQAAIGNQPQHFGDGTRLSIL.

This chain joins TRBV27 and TRBJ1-2, with TRBD1 matching over 8 bases. With 5 bases clipped from V and 5 bases from J, the junction kept 4 bases outside the gene matches. Per germline, CDR1 MNHEY and CDR2 SMNVEV (reference sequence). The CDR3 has 13 residues. DNA of the CDR3: TGTGCCAGCAGTCCGACAGGGGCTTATGGCTACACCTTC. Encoded protein: CASSPTGAYGYTF.